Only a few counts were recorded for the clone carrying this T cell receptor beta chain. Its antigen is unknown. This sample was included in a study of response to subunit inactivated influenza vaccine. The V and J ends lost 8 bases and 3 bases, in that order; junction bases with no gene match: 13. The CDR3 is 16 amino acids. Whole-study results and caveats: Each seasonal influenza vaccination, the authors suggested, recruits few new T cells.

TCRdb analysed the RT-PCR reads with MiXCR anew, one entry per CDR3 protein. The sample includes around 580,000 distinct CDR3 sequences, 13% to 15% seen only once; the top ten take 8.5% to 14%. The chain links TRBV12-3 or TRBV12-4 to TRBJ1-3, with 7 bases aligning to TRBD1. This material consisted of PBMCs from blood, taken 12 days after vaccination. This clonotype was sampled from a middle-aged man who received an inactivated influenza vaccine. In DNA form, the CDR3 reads TGTGCCAGCCACCAGGGACAGCCACCTGGTGGAAACACCATATATTTT. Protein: CASHQGQPPGGNTIYF.